These T cell receptor beta chains were read from a single sample in a study of blood T cell repertoires in COVID-19. Only in-frame clones appear in the TCRdb table, and some are missing; sequencing was by immunoSEQ multiplex PCR. This sample has about 280,000 clones, with 80% to 90% found just once. The sample comprised PBMCs or T cells enriched from blood (not recorded which). The origin of the receptors is a woman aged 30 to 39 with acute COVID-19. Both conserved end residues are part of each CDR3. The D gene is left open where the match is weak. Expanded clones are given a class, and other clones once, few, many or no size at all.

cdr3_nt: TGTGCCAGCAGACCGACAGGGGCCGGGCTAGCGGGAGGAGATGAGCAGTTCTTC
cdr3_aa: CASRPTGAGLAGGDEQFF
v_call: TRBV28
d_call: TRBD2
cdr3_length: 18
clone_size: -
j_call: TRBJ2-1

cdr3_nt: TGTGCCAGTACGGACGGGAGCTCTGGAAACACCATATATTTT
cdr3_aa: CASTDGSSGNTIYF
v_call: TRBV18
d_call: -
cdr3_length: 14
clone_size: -
j_call: TRBJ1-3

cdr3_nt: TGCAGCGTTGAAGATTCCAGGATTATAAATGAGCAGTTCTTC
cdr3_aa: CSVEDSRIINEQFF
v_call: TRBV29-1
d_call: -
cdr3_length: 14
clone_size: -
j_call: TRBJ2-1

cdr3_nt: TGTGCCAGCAGCTTAGCGCTTTATGGGGAGGGCTACACCTTC
cdr3_aa: CASSLALYGEGYTF
v_call: TRBV7-2
d_call: -
cdr3_length: 14
clone_size: -
j_call: TRBJ1-2

cdr3_nt: TGTGCCAGCCGAGCTCAGGGGTACGAGCAGTACTTC
cdr3_aa: CASRAQGYEQYF
v_call: TRBV28
d_call: -
cdr3_length: 12
clone_size: -
j_call: TRBJ2-7

cdr3_nt: TGTGCCAGCGACAGGGGAGCCGCTGAAGCTTTCTTT
cdr3_aa: CASDRGAAEAFF
v_call: TRBV2
d_call: TRBD1
cdr3_length: 12
clone_size: -
j_call: TRBJ1-1

cdr3_nt: TGCGCCAGCAGTGAGGAGCGGGGCTCCTACAATGAGCAGTTCTTC
cdr3_aa: CASSEERGSYNEQFF
v_call: TRBV10-1
d_call: TRBD2
cdr3_length: 15
clone_size: -
j_call: TRBJ2-1

cdr3_nt: TGTGCCAGCAGTGACCCTTTAAGACTTAGCAATCAGCCCCAGCATTTT
cdr3_aa: CASSDPLRLSNQPQHF
v_call: TRBV2
d_call: -
cdr3_length: 16
clone_size: -
j_call: TRBJ1-5

cdr3_nt: TGTGCCAGCAGTGACCCCGGCTCTGGGGCCAACGTCCTGACTTTC
cdr3_aa: CASSDPGSGANVLTF
v_call: TRBV6-4
d_call: -
cdr3_length: 15
clone_size: -
j_call: TRBJ2-6

cdr3_nt: TGTGCCAGTAGACAGGGAGTCTCTGGAAACACCATATATTTT
cdr3_aa: CASRQGVSGNTIYF
v_call: TRBV19
d_call: -
cdr3_length: 14
clone_size: -
j_call: TRBJ1-3

cdr3_nt: TGTGCCAGCAGTGAGGCATTGGGTCAGGCACCTTGGCAGTACTTC
cdr3_aa: CASSEALGQAPWQYF
v_call: TRBV6-1
d_call: -
cdr3_length: 15
clone_size: -
j_call: TRBJ2-7

cdr3_nt: TGCAGTGCTCGCAGGGTCACTGAAGCTTTCTTT
cdr3_aa: CSARRVTEAFF
v_call: TRBV20-1
d_call: -
cdr3_length: 11
clone_size: -
j_call: TRBJ1-1

cdr3_nt: TGTGCCAGCAGCTTATTGGATAGCGGGAGTTATAATGAGCAGTTCTTC
cdr3_aa: CASSLLDSGSYNEQFF
v_call: TRBV5-6
d_call: TRBD2
cdr3_length: 16
clone_size: -
j_call: TRBJ2-1

cdr3_nt: TGTGCCAGCAGCCAAGCGGGAGGGGCAGATACGCAGTATTTT
cdr3_aa: CASSQAGGADTQYF
v_call: TRBV3-1/TRBV3-2
d_call: TRBD2
cdr3_length: 14
clone_size: -
j_call: TRBJ2-3

cdr3_nt: TGTGCCAGCAGCGTGGGCCCCAACACTGAAGCTTTCTTT
cdr3_aa: CASSVGPNTEAFF
v_call: TRBV7-2
d_call: -
cdr3_length: 13
clone_size: -
j_call: TRBJ1-1

cdr3_nt: TGTGCCAGCAGCTTGGGACAGGGGGTTAACTATGGCTACACCTTC
cdr3_aa: CASSLGQGVNYGYTF
v_call: TRBV5-4
d_call: TRBD1
cdr3_length: 15
clone_size: -
j_call: TRBJ1-2

cdr3_nt: TGTGCCACCAGTGATCTAGCGAGTGATACCGGGGAGCTGTTTTTT
cdr3_aa: CATSDLASDTGELFF
v_call: TRBV24-1
d_call: -
cdr3_length: 15
clone_size: few
j_call: TRBJ2-2

cdr3_nt: TGCGCCAGCAGCCAAGATCGGGGGACAGGGGACGATGAGCAGTTCTTC
cdr3_aa: CASSQDRGTGDDEQFF
v_call: TRBV4-1
d_call: TRBD1
cdr3_length: 16
clone_size: -
j_call: TRBJ2-1

cdr3_nt: TGTGCCAGCAGCTTAGTAGTATCAGGGGCCGATTCTAACTATGGCTACACCTTC
cdr3_aa: CASSLVVSGADSNYGYTF
v_call: TRBV7-9
d_call: -
cdr3_length: 18
clone_size: -
j_call: TRBJ1-2

cdr3_nt: TGTGCCAGCAGTTCGGGACAGGGTGGTTGGAACACTGAAGCTTTCTTT
cdr3_aa: CASSSGQGGWNTEAFF
v_call: TRBV27
d_call: TRBD1
cdr3_length: 16
clone_size: -
j_call: TRBJ1-1

cdr3_nt: TGTGCCAGCAGAATCAATACAGGGGACGGCTATGGCTACACCTTC
cdr3_aa: CASRINTGDGYGYTF
v_call: TRBV7-2
d_call: TRBD1
cdr3_length: 15
clone_size: -
j_call: TRBJ1-2

cdr3_nt: TGTGCCAGCGCGCGGGACAGTTATAGCAATCAGCCCCAGCATTTT
cdr3_aa: CASARDSYSNQPQHF
v_call: TRBV19
d_call: TRBD1
cdr3_length: 15
clone_size: -
j_call: TRBJ1-5

cdr3_nt: TGCAGCGTTCTACACAGGGAAATGAGTGGCGAGCAGTACTTC
cdr3_aa: CSVLHREMSGEQYF
v_call: TRBV29-1
d_call: -
cdr3_length: 14
clone_size: -
j_call: TRBJ2-7

cdr3_nt: TGTGCCAGCTCGCGTGGAGGGTCAGACACCGGGGAGCTGTTTTTT
cdr3_aa: CASSRGGSDTGELFF
v_call: TRBV18
d_call: -
cdr3_length: 15
clone_size: once
j_call: TRBJ2-2

cdr3_nt: TGCGCCAGCAGTCTACAGGGGGCCGGGGAGCTGTTTTTT
cdr3_aa: CASSLQGAGELFF
v_call: TRBV10-2
d_call: TRBD1
cdr3_length: 13
clone_size: -
j_call: TRBJ2-2

cdr3_nt: TGTGCCAGCAGCTCCGGGGTAACGAGGGATGAGCAGTTCTTC
cdr3_aa: CASSSGVTRDEQFF
v_call: TRBV5-4
d_call: -
cdr3_length: 14
clone_size: -
j_call: TRBJ2-1

cdr3_nt: TGTGCCAGCAGTCCAATGAACCCGGTCGGTTCCTACAATGAGCAGTTCTTC
cdr3_aa: CASSPMNPVGSYNEQFF
v_call: TRBV28
d_call: -
cdr3_length: 17
clone_size: -
j_call: TRBJ2-1

cdr3_nt: TGTGCCAGCAGTTTGGGACTAAACTCTGGAAACACCATATATTTT
cdr3_aa: CASSLGLNSGNTIYF
v_call: TRBV28
d_call: -
cdr3_length: 15
clone_size: -
j_call: TRBJ1-3

cdr3_nt: TGTGCCAGCAGCTTAGGAGTACGGGACGAGCAGTACTTC
cdr3_aa: CASSLGVRDEQYF
v_call: TRBV13
d_call: -
cdr3_length: 13
clone_size: -
j_call: TRBJ2-7

cdr3_nt: TGTGCCAGCAGCGTTTACCCCCCCGGGAGCTCCTACGAGCAGTACTTC
cdr3_aa: CASSVYPPGSSYEQYF
v_call: TRBV27
d_call: -
cdr3_length: 16
clone_size: -
j_call: TRBJ2-7

cdr3_nt: TGTGCCAGCAGTGAAGGACAGGGGGCTTTCGGCGAGCAGTACTTC
cdr3_aa: CASSEGQGAFGEQYF
v_call: TRBV2
d_call: TRBD1
cdr3_length: 15
clone_size: -
j_call: TRBJ2-7

cdr3_nt: TGCGCCAGCAGCCGGGGGACTAGCGGGACTGCCTACGAGCAGTACTTC
cdr3_aa: CASSRGTSGTAYEQYF
v_call: TRBV5-1
d_call: TRBD2
cdr3_length: 16
clone_size: once
j_call: TRBJ2-7

cdr3_nt: TGTGCCAGCAGCTTGGGGCAGGGCTTTCAGCCCCAGCATTTT
cdr3_aa: CASSLGQGFQPQHF
v_call: TRBV5-5
d_call: -
cdr3_length: 14
clone_size: -
j_call: TRBJ1-5

cdr3_nt: TGTGCCACCAGTGATTCAGTAGCGGTCCCCGAGCAGTACTTC
cdr3_aa: CATSDSVAVPEQYF
v_call: TRBV24-1
d_call: -
cdr3_length: 14
clone_size: -
j_call: TRBJ2-7

cdr3_nt: TGTGCCAGCAGCTCTTTAGCGGGACAGTACGAGCAGTACTTC
cdr3_aa: CASSSLAGQYEQYF
v_call: TRBV7-9
d_call: -
cdr3_length: 14
clone_size: -
j_call: TRBJ2-7

cdr3_nt: TGTGCCAGCACCCTAGCGGGAGGGCCCGGGGAGCTGTTTTTT
cdr3_aa: CASTLAGGPGELFF
v_call: TRBV7-9
d_call: TRBD2
cdr3_length: 14
clone_size: -
j_call: TRBJ2-2

cdr3_nt: TGTGCCAGTACCCCCACTGGGGGGGGAGCCGGGGAGCTGTTTTTT
cdr3_aa: CASTPTGGGAGELFF
v_call: TRBV19
d_call: TRBD2
cdr3_length: 15
clone_size: -
j_call: TRBJ2-2

cdr3_nt: TGTGCCAGCAGTTTGTTATTCTCCTATAATTCACCCCTCCACTTT
cdr3_aa: CASSLLFSYNSPLHF
v_call: TRBV27
d_call: -
cdr3_length: 15
clone_size: -
j_call: TRBJ1-6

cdr3_nt: TGTGCCAGCAGCATAGGTTCGGGGTTGAATGAGCAGTTCTTC
cdr3_aa: CASSIGSGLNEQFF
v_call: TRBV9
d_call: -
cdr3_length: 14
clone_size: -
j_call: TRBJ2-1

cdr3_nt: TGTGCCAGCAGTTTAAGGGGACTAGCCAACGAGCAGTACTTC
cdr3_aa: CASSLRGLANEQYF
v_call: TRBV27
d_call: TRBD2
cdr3_length: 14
clone_size: -
j_call: TRBJ2-7

cdr3_nt: TGTGCCAGCAGCCTGAGGACTTCCACGAATCCCACCGGGGAGCTGTTTTTT
cdr3_aa: CASSLRTSTNPTGELFF
v_call: TRBV7-6
d_call: -
cdr3_length: 17
clone_size: -
j_call: TRBJ2-2

cdr3_nt: TGCAGCGTGGAGACTAGCAGGGGCACAGATACGCAGTATTTT
cdr3_aa: CSVETSRGTDTQYF
v_call: TRBV29-1
d_call: TRBD2
cdr3_length: 14
clone_size: -
j_call: TRBJ2-3

cdr3_nt: TGTGCCAGCATACTTACGGGAGAGGTCAATGAGCAGTTCTTC
cdr3_aa: CASILTGEVNEQFF
v_call: TRBV27
d_call: -
cdr3_length: 14
clone_size: -
j_call: TRBJ2-1